A selection of T cell receptor beta chains follows, all from one sample in a study of T-cell reconstitution after alpha-beta-depleted transplantation in children. TCRdb analysed the PCR reads with MiXCR anew, one entry per CDR3 protein. The sample holds approximately 590,000 distinct CDR3 sequences, 8% to 11% seen once. This specimen consisted of PBMCs from the stem cell graft donor, obtained from the stem cell graft. The receptor source for this set is a human donor who donated a stem cell graft to a child with acute myeloid leukemia. Each CDR3 is given without its conserved first and last residue.

V gene,J gene,CDR3 protein
TRBV15,TRBJ1-2,ATSRDLNRAEGYT
TRBV7-6,TRBJ1-6,ASSLREGTLNSPLH
TRBV12-3/TRBV12-4,TRBJ2-7,ASSLAGARLSYEQY
TRBV9,TRBJ2-6,ASSEREMQTGANVLT
TRBV20-1,TRBJ2-2,SASHRANTGELF
TRBV29-1,TRBJ2-3,SVRGTVTDTQY
TRBV18,TRBJ2-6,ASSPVSGANVLT
TRBV20-1,TRBJ2-1,SARGHGDPYNEQF
TRBV6-1,TRBJ1-1,ASRPYRNPTGDEAF
TRBV7-2,TRBJ2-5,ASSPPPREEQETQY
TRBV6-2/TRBV6-3,TRBJ2-2,ASREPVGELF
TRBV27,TRBJ2-7,ASSRAGGKGASYEQY
TRBV10-3,TRBJ2-6,AIRAGASGANVLT
TRBV10-3,TRBJ2-1,AVRTSGDEQF
TRBV7-2,TRBJ2-7,ASSPYDSSGYEQY
TRBV9,TRBJ1-1,ASSVAMVTEAF
TRBV5-6,TRBJ1-1,ASSLSAGDGG
TRBV7-3,TRBJ2-1,ASSFPGTLQF